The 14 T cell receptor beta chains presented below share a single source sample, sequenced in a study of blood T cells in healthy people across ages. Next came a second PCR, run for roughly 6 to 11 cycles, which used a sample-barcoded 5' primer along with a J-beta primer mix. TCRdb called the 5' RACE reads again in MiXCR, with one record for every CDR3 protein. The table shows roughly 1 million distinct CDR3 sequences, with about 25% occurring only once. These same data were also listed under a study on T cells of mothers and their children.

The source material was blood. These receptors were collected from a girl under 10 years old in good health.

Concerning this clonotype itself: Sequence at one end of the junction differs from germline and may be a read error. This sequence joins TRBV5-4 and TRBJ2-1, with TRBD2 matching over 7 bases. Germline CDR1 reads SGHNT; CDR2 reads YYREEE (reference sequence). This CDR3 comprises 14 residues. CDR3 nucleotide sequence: TGTGCCAGCAGCAGCCGGGAGGAGAATCCTATATCGTACTTC. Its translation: CASSSREENPISYF.

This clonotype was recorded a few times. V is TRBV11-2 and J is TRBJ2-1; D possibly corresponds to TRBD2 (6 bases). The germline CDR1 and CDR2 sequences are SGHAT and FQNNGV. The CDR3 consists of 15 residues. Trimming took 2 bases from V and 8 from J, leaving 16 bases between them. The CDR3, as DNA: TGTGCCAGCAGCTTATACAGGAGGGCCCTCCATGAGCAGTTCTTC. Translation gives CASSLYRRALHEQFF.

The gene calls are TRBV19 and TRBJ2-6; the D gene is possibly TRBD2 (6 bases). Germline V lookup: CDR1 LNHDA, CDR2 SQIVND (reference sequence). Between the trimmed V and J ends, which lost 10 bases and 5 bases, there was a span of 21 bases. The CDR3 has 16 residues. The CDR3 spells CATSTYGGFRANVLTF. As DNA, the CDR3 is TGTGCCACCTCGACTTACGGAGGGTTCCGGGCCAACGTCCTGACTTTC.

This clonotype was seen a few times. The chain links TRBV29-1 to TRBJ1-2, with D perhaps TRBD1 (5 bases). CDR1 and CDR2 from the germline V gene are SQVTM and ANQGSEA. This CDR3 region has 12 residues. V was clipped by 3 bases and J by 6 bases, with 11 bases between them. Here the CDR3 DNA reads TGCAGCGTTGATGCAGGGTATGATGGCTACACCTTC. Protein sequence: CSVDAGYDGYTF.

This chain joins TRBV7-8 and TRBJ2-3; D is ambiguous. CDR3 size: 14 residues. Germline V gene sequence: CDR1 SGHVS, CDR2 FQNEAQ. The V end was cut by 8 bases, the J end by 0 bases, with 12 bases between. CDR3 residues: CASLEHPSTDTQYF. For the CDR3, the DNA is TGTGCCAGCCTTGAGCACCCTAGCACAGATACGCAGTATTTT.

This CDR3 is CSVDMLGDEQFF. CDR3 in DNA: TGCAGCGTTGATATGTTGGGGGATGAGCAGTTCTTC. V usage is TRBV29-1 and J usage is TRBJ2-7; tentatively, D is TRBD1 or TRBD2 (5 bases each). The DNA end favors TRBJ2-1, so the J call may be wrong. The CDR3 runs 12 residues. In germline, CDR1 is SQVTM, CDR2 ANQGSEA.

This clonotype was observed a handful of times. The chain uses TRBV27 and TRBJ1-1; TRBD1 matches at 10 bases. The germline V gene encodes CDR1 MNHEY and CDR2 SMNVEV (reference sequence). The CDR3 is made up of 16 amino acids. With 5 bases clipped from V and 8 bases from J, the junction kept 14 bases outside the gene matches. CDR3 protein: CASSRAGQGWSVEAFF. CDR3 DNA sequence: TGTGCCAGCAGTAGGGCGGGACAGGGGTGGTCGGTGGAAGCTTTCTTT.

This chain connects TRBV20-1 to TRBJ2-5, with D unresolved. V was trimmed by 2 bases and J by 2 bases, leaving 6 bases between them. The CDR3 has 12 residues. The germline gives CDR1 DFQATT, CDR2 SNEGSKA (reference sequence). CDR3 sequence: CSARSAQETQYF. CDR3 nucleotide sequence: TGCAGTGCTAGATCTGCTCAAGAGACCCAGTACTTC.

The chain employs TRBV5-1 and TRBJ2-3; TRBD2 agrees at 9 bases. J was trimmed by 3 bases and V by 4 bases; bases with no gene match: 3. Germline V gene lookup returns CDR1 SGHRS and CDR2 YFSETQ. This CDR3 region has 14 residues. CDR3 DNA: TGCGCCAGCAGCCGCGGGGGGGCGACAGATACGCAGTATTTT. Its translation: CASSRGGATDTQYF.

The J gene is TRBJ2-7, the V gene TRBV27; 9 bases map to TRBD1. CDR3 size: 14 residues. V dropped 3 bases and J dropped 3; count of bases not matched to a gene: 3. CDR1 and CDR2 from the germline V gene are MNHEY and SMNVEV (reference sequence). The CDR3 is CASSFGTGYYEQYF. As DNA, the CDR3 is TGTGCCAGCAGTTTCGGGACAGGGTACTACGAGCAGTACTTC.

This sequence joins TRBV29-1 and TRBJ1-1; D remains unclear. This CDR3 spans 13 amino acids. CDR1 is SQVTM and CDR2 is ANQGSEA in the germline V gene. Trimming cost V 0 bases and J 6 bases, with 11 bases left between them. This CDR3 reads CSVEDLVNAEAFF. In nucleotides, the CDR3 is TGCAGCGTTGAAGATCTCGTCAACGCTGAAGCTTTCTTT. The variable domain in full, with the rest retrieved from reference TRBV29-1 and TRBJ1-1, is SAVISQKPSRDICQRGTSLTIQCQVDSQVTMMFWYRQQPGQSLTLIATANQGSEATYESGFVIDKFPISRPNLTFSTLTVSNMSPEDSSIYLCSVEDLVNAEAFFGQGTRLTVV.

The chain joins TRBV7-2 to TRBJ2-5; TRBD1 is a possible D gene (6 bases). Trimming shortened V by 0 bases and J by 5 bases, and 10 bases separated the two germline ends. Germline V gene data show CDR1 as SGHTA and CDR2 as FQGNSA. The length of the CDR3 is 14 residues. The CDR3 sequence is CASSLAQGTETQYF. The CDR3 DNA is TGTGCCAGCAGCTTAGCGCAGGGGACGGAGACCCAGTACTTC.

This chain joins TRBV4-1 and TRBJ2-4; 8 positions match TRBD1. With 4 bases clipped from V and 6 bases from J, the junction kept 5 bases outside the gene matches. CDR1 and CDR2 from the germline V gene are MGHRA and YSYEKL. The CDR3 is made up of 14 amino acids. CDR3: CASSLRTGPNIQYF. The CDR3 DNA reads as TGCGCCAGCAGCCTTCGGACAGGGCCAAACATTCAGTACTTC.

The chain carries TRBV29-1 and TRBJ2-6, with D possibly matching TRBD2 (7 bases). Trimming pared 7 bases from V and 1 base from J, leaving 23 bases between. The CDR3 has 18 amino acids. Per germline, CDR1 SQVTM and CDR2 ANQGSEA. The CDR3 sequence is CSAGGQGTVSSGANVLTF. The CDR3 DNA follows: TGCAGCGCCGGGGGGCAGGGGACCGTTTCGTCTGGGGCCAACGTCCTGACTTTC.